This TCR beta chain derives from a study of shared clonotypes between healthy human individuals. The germline CDR1 and CDR2 sequences are MGHRA and YSYEKL. With 0 bases clipped from V and 2 bases from J, the junction kept 3 bases outside the gene matches. The CDR3 spans 15 residues. Naive CD8 isolation took CD45RO-negative cells positively selected for CCR7 and excluded terminally differentiated effector memory CD45RA+ cells. Genomic DNA from each subset was divided evenly over several immunoSEQ plates. The method was immunoSEQ multiplex PCR; TCRdb's version includes in-frame clones alone and lacks a portion of them. In the table there are millions of clones, under 95% of which are singletons.

Input material: naive CD8+ T cells from PBMCs. The chain carries TRBV4-1 and TRBJ2-7; TRBD2 aligns across 8 bases. The sequence was collected from a man younger than 35 in good health. Some clones in this sample may be carry-over from other donors' samples. The CDR3 DNA sequence: TGCGCCAGCAGCCAAGAAGGGACTAGACCCTACGAGCAGTACTTC. Its translation is CASSQEGTRPYEQYF.